This T cell receptor (beta chain) was documented in a study of shared clonotypes between healthy human individuals. Germline V gene lookup returns CDR1 SGHAT and CDR2 FQNNGV. There are 16 residues in the CDR3. J gave up 6 bases and V 1 base, and 5 bases lay outside the gene matches. Genomic DNA per cell subset filled all wells of several immunoSEQ plates. Assay: immunoSEQ multiplex PCR; the TCRdb copy retains only in-frame clones and omits some. The data show 650,000 to 700,000 clones, 90% seen once. The authors combined CD45RO+ cells with CCR7-negative CD45RA+ TemRA cells as CD8 memory. Sequencing was carried out using memory CD8+ T cells from PBMCs. Subset meaning: CD45RO+ cells pooled with CCR7-negative TemRA cells. The TCR was taken from a man between 18 and 35 years old in good health. Some clones in this sample may be carry-over from other donors' samples. The chain links TRBV11-2 to TRBJ2-1; 11 bases line up with TRBD2. In DNA form, the CDR3 reads TGTGCCAGCAGCTTAGGTAGCGGGAGGGCCGGCAATGAGCAGTTCTTC. Encoded protein: CASSLGSGRAGNEQFF. The full variable domain, rest sourced from reference TRBV11-2 and TRBJ2-1, is EAGVAQSPRYKIIEKRQSVAFWCNPISGHATLYWYQQILGQGPKLLIQFQNNGVVDDSQLPKDRFSAERLKGVDSTLKIQPAKLEDSAVYLCASSLGSGRAGNEQFFGPGTRLTVL.